The 15 T cell receptor beta chains below all came from one sample that was sequenced in a study of shared clonotypes between healthy human individuals. Generated by immunoSEQ multiplex PCR, the TCRdb table keeps only in-frame clones and is missing some. The sample includes over a million clones, around 95% of them seen just once. Sequencing was performed on naive CD4+ T cells sorted from blood. The sample's subset: CD45RA+ positively selected. The receptors were sampled from a man aged 25-40 years in good health.

The rearrangement links TRBV6-5 to TRBJ2-7, with D unclear. This CDR3 spans 14 amino acids. The germline V and J ends were trimmed by 5 bases and 2 bases, with 13 bases remaining between them. The germline V gene encodes CDR1 MNHEY and CDR2 SVGAGI. The CDR3 sequence is CASSLTTTTYEQYF. The CDR3 DNA reads TGTGCCAGCAGTCTTACAACAACCACCTACGAGCAGTACTTC.

The chain combines TRBV11-2 with TRBJ1-2; D possibly corresponds to TRBD1 (5 bases). V lost 3 bases and J 8 bases, leaving 19 bases between the germline ends. This CDR3 region has 15 residues. The germline gives CDR1 SGHAT, CDR2 FQNNGV. The CDR3 DNA reads TGTGCCAGCAGCTTCAACCGACAGTTTCGCTACGGCTACACCTTC. It translates to CASSFNRQFRYGYTF.

The V and J genes are TRBV4-2 and TRBJ2-1; D is possibly TRBD2 (6 bases). Trimming removed 0 bases from V and 6 bases from J, with 24 bases in between. The CDR3 has 19 amino acids. CDR1 and CDR2 from the germline V gene are LGHNA and YNFKEQ. CDR3 protein: CASSQERGLLSALSNEQFF. CDR3 in DNA: TGTGCCAGCAGCCAAGAAAGGGGACTGCTTAGTGCCCTGAGCAATGAGCAGTTCTTC.

As to this clone: Additional DNA sequences in this sample encode the identical CDR3. V and J are TRBV5-1 and TRBJ2-7; a weak D match, TRBD2 (6 bases). The CDR3 consists of 13 residues. Trimming left V 2 bases short and J 0 bases short, with 6 bases between. CDR1 SGHRS and CDR2 YFSETQ come from the germline V gene. CDR3 in DNA: TGCGCCAGCAGCTTAGCGGGCTCCTACGAGCAGTACTTC. Protein sequence: CASSLAGSYEQYF.

The J gene is TRBJ2-1, the V gene TRBV11-2; 9 bases line up with TRBD2. V was pared by 3 bases and J by 6 bases, with 6 bases of the junction left unmatched. Germline V gives CDR1 SGHAT, CDR2 FQNNGV. The CDR3 extends over 15 amino acids. Here the CDR3 reads CASSLLSGSTNEQFF. The CDR3 bases are TGTGCCAGCAGCTTGCTTAGCGGGAGTACCAATGAGCAGTTCTTC.

The chain couples TRBV12-5 to TRBJ2-5; D possibly matches TRBD1 or TRBD2 (5 bases each). Germline CDR1 is LGHNT and CDR2 is FRNRAP. Trimming took 6 bases from V and 1 from J, leaving 12 bases between them. The CDR3 extends over 14 amino acids. In DNA form, the CDR3 reads TGTGCTAGTGGAAGAACCGGGACCCAAGAGACCCAGTACTTC. Its translation: CASGRTGTQETQYF.

V and J are TRBV5-4 and TRBJ1-4, with unresolved D. This CDR3 comprises 12 residues. V lost 5 bases and J lost 0, with 2 bases in between. CDR1 SGHNT and CDR2 YYREEE come from the germline V gene (reference sequence). In DNA form, the CDR3 reads TGTGCCAGCAGTTCAACTAATGAAAAACTGTTTTTT. Translation gives CASSSTNEKLFF.

The chain couples TRBV7-8 to TRBJ1-3; D is unclear. The CDR3 extends over 16 amino acids. Germline lookup yields CDR1 SGHVS and CDR2 FQNEAQ. V was pared by 1 base and J by 0 bases, with 10 bases between. The CDR3 loop reads CASSLVPPGSGNTIYF. CDR3 bases: TGTGCCAGCAGCTTAGTCCCCCCGGGCTCTGGAAACACCATATATTTT.

The chain links TRBV6-1 to TRBJ1-5; D may be TRBD1 (5 bases). Trimming pared 4 bases from V and 9 bases from J, leaving 22 bases between. The CDR3 sequence is 16 residues long. CDR1 MNHNS and CDR2 SASEGT come from the germline V gene. The CDR3 is CASSGVSGPGGGPQHF. The CDR3 nucleotides are TGTGCCAGCAGTGGAGTGTCCGGGCCCGGGGGGGGGCCCCAGCATTTT.

This sequence joins TRBV7-9 and TRBJ1-1; D perhaps matches TRBD1 (5 bases). Germline CDR1 reads SEHNR; CDR2 reads FQNEAQ (reference sequence). V was shortened by 2 bases and J by 5 bases, with 6 bases between the two germline ends. The CDR3 has 12 amino acids. CDR3 sequence (DNA): TGTGCCAGCAGCTTACCAGGGACTGAAGCTTTCTTT. Protein product: CASSLPGTEAFF.

V is TRBV28 and J is TRBJ1-2; no clear D. V lost 3 bases and J 5 bases, leaving 10 bases between the germline ends. Germline CDR1 and CDR2: MDHEN and SYDVKM. The CDR3 loop spans 13 amino acids. The CDR3 here is CASSFSQLYGYTF. DNA for the CDR3: TGTGCCAGCAGTTTTTCACAGTTATATGGCTACACCTTC.

This rearrangement joins TRBV7-9 to TRBJ2-7; TRBD1 or TRBD2 may be the D gene (5 bases each). Germline lookup yields CDR1 SEHNR and CDR2 FQNEAQ (reference sequence). The CDR3 extends over 15 amino acids. V was shortened by 1 base and J by 12 bases, with 22 bases between the two germline ends. CDR3 in DNA: TGTGCCAGCAGCTTAGGGGATTCCGGGACCGCTCGTTTGTACTTC. As protein: CASSLGDSGTARLYF.

The chain combines TRBV11-2 with TRBJ2-3, with TRBD2 matching 7 bases. CDR1 SGHAT and CDR2 FQNNGV come from the germline V gene. V was clipped by 1 base and J by 2 bases; unmatched bases: 9. This CDR3 has 17 residues. The CDR3 spells CASSLVVSSGNTDTQYF. DNA of the CDR3: TGTGCCAGCAGCTTAGTAGTGTCTAGCGGAAACACAGATACGCAGTATTTT.

J is TRBJ1-1 and V is TRBV5-6, with D possibly being TRBD1 (5 bases). The CDR3 is 16 amino acids. Germline assignment: CDR1 SGHDT and CDR2 YYEEEE. V dropped 4 bases and J dropped 3 bases, with 19 bases sitting between them. The CDR3 protein is CASSPVFWGTHTEAFF. The CDR3 coding sequence is TGTGCCAGCAGCCCCGTCTTCTGGGGGACTCACACTGAAGCTTTCTTT. Using reference TRBV5-6 and TRBJ1-1 for the parts outside the CDR3, the full variable domain is DAGVTQSPTHLIKTRGQQVTLRCSPKSGHDTVSWYQQALGQGPQFIFQYYEEEERQRGNFPDRFSGHQFPNYSSELNVNALLLGDSALYLCASSPVFWGTHTEAFFGQGTRLTVV.

V is TRBV28 and J is TRBJ2-7; 9 bases are a match to TRBD2. Per germline, CDR1 MDHEN and CDR2 SYDVKM. The ends lost 3 bases at V and 6 bases at J; junction bases unmatched: 6. The CDR3 has 14 residues. CDR3 amino acids: CASSLLAGLGEQYF. The CDR3 DNA follows: TGTGCCAGCAGTTTGCTAGCGGGATTAGGCGAGCAGTACTTC.